The T cell receptor (beta chain) described here comes from a study of blood T cells in healthy people across ages. This clonotype was counted ten times or more. A second PCR of 7 to 11 cycles used a sample-barcoded 5' primer and a J-beta primer mix. TCRdb reanalysed the 5' RACE reads using MiXCR and keeps one entry per CDR3 protein. The repertoire holds roughly 1 million distinct CDR3 sequences, approximately 25% seen once, with approximately 0.7% in the top ten. Germline CDR1 is SQVTM and CDR2 is ANQGSEA. Trimming pared 6 bases from V and 0 bases from J, leaving 12 bases between. The CDR3 has 13 amino acids. Another study also made use of these data, one on T cells of mothers and their children.

This receptor was obtained from a girl aged 2-9 years in good health. The V gene is TRBV29-1, the J gene TRBJ2-7; tentatively, D is TRBD2 (7 bases). The sequenced sample was blood. The CDR3 bases are TGCAGCGTGGGGGCTAGCGGCTCCTACGAGCAGTACTTC. Its protein product is CSVGASGSYEQYF.